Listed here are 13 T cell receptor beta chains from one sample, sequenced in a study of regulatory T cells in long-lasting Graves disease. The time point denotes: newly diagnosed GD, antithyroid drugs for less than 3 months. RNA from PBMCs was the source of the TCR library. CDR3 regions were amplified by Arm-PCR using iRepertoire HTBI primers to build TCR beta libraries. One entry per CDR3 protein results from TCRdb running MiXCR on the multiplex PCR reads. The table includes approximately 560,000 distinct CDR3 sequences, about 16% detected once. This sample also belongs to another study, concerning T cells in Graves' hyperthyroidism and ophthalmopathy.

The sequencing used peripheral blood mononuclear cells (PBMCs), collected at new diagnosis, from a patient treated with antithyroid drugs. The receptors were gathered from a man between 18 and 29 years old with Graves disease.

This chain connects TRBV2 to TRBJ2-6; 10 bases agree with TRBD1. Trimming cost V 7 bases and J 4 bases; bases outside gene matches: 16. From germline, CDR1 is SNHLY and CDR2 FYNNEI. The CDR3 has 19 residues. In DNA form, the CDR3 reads TGTGCCAGCAACCCCGGGACAGGGGCCCCCCCGAGGGGGGCCAACGTCCTGACTTTC. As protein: CASNPGTGAPPRGANVLTF.

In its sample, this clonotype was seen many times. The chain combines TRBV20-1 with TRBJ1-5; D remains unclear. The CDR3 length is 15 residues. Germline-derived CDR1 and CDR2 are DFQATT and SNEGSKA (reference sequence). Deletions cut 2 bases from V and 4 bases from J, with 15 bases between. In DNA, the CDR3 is TGCAGTGCTAGATACGTTGGGGTTCAGAATCAGCCCCAGCATTTT. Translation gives CSARYVGVQNQPQHF.

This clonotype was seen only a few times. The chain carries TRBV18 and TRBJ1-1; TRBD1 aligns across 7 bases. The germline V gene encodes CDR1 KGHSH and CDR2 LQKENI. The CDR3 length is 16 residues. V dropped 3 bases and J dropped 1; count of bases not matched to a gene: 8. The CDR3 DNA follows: TGTGCCAGCTCACCGACGGGACAGATATCGAACACTGAAGCTTTCTTT. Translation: CASSPTGQISNTEAFF.

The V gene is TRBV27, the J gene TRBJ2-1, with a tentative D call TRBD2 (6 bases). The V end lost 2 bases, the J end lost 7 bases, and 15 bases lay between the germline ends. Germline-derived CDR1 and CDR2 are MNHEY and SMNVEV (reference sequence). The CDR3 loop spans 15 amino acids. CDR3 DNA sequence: TGTGCCAGCAGTTTAGGGGGGAGAGTGAATAATGAGCAGTTCTTC. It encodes CASSLGGRVNNEQFF.

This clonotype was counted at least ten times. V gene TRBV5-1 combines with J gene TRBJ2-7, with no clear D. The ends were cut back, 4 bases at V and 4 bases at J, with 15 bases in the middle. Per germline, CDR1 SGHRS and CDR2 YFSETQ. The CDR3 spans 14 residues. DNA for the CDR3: TGCGCCAGCAGCGAGACCGGCGTTCTTTACGAGCAGTACTTC. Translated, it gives CASSETGVLYEQYF.

CDR3 residues: CASTGGSGEKLFF. The CDR3 region has the DNA TGCGCCAGCACCGGGGGCTCGGGTGAAAAACTGTTTTTT. The chain recombines TRBV5-1 with TRBJ1-4, with D perhaps matching TRBD1 (6 bases). With 6 bases removed from V and 7 bases from J, the gap between germline ends came to 13 bases. Germline V CDR1 and CDR2: SGHRS, YFSETQ. This CDR3 comprises 13 residues.

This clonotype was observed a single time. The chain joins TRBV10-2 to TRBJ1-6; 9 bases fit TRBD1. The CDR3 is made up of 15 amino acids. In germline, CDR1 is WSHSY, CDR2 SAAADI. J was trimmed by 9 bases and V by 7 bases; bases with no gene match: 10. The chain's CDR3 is CASTLSGTGFSPLHF. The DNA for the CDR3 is TGCGCCAGCACTTTGAGTGGGACAGGGTTTTCACCCCTCCACTTT.

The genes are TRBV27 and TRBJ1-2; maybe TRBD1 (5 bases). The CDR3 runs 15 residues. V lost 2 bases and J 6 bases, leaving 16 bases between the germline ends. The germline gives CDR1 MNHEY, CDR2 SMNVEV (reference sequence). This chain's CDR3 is CASSLRAGRSDGYTF. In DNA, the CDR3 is TGTGCCAGCAGTTTAAGGGCAGGGCGTTCGGATGGCTACACCTTC.

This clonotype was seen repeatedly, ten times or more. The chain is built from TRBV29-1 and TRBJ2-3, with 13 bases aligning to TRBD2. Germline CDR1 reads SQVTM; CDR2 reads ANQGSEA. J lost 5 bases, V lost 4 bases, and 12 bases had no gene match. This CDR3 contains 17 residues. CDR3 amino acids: CSVVSEGLAGVVDTQYF. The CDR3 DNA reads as TGCAGCGTTGTGTCAGAAGGACTAGCGGGAGTGGTAGATACGCAGTATTTT.

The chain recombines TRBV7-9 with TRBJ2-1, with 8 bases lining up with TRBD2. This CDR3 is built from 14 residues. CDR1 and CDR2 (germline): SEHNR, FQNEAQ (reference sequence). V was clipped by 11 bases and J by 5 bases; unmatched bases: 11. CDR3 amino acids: CAGQGISGDNEQFF. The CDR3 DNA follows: TGTGCCGGGCAAGGGATTAGCGGGGACAATGAGCAGTTCTTC.

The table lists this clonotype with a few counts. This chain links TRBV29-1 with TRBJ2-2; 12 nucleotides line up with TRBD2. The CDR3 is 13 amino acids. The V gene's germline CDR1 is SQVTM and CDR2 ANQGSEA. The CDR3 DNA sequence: TGCAGTCTAGCGGGAGGGCCAGCCGGGGAGCTGTTTTTT. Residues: CSLAGGPAGELFF.

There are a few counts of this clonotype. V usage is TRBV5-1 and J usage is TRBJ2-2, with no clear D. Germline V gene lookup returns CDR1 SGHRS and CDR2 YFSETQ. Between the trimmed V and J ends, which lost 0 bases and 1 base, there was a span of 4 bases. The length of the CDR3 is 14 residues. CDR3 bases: TGCGCCAGCAGCTTGGTGCAGAACACCGGGGAGCTGTTTTTT. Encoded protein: CASSLVQNTGELFF.

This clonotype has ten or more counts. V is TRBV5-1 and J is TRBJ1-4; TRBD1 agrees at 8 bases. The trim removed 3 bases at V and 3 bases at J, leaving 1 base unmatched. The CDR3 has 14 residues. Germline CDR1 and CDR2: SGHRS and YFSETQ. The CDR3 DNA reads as TGCGCCAGCAGCTCACAGGGGGCTAATGAAAAACTGTTTTTT. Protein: CASSSQGANEKLFF.